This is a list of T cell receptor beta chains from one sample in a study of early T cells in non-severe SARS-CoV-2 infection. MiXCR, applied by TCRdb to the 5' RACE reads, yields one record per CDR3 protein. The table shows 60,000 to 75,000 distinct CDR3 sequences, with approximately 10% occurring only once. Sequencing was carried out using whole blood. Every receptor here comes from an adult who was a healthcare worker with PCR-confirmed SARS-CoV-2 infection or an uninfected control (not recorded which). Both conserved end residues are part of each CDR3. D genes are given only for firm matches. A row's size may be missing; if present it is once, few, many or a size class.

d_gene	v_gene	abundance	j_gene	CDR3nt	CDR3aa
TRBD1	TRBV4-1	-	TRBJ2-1	TGCGCCAGCAGCCACGGACAGGGGAAGGAGGGGTACAATGAGCAGTTCTTC	CASSHGQGKEGYNEQFF
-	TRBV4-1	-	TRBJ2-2	TGCGCCAGCAGCCAACATCAAAGGATTAACACCGGGGAGCTGTTTTTT	CASSQHQRINTGELFF
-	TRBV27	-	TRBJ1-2	TGTGCCAGCAGTTTCAACTCCGAAGGGTTCTACACCTTC	CASSFNSEGFYTF
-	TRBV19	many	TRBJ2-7	TGTGCCAGTAGTATTGACCGACAACGGGACGAGCAGTACTTC	CASSIDRQRDEQYF
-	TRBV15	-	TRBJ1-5	TGTGCCACCAGCAGAGAGCTACAGGGTGTAGATCAGCCCCAGCATTTT	CATSRELQGVDQPQHF
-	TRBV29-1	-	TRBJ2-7	TGCAGCGTTGAAGAACCAGGTGATTACGAGCAGTACTTC	CSVEEPGDYEQYF
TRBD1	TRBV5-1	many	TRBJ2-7	TGCGCCAGCAGCTTCAACGACAGGGGGCTGGTGCAGTACTTC	CASSFNDRGLVQYF
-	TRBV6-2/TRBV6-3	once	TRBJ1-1	TGTGCCAGCAGGCTGAATCCCGTGAACACTGAAGCTTTCTTT	CASRLNPVNTEAFF
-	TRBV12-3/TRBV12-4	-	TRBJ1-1	TGTGCCAGCAGTTCGAGGCCCTCCGATAAGGCTGAAGCTTTCTTT	CASSSRPSDKAEAFF
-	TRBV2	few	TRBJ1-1	TGTGCCAGCAGTTCCGCAGAGAACACTGAAGCTTTCTTT	CASSSAENTEAFF
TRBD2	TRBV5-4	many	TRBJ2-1	TGTGCCAGCAGCTCGGCGTCTAGCGGGAGCGGTGAGCAGTTCTTC	CASSSASSGSGEQFF
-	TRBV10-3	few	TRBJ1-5	TGTGCCATCAGGGGGAGTGGGGACTATCAGCCCCAGCATTTT	CAIRGSGDYQPQHF
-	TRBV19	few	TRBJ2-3	TGTGCCACCCGAGGGGGGGTCTGGGGAGATACGCAGTATTTT	CATRGGVWGDTQYF
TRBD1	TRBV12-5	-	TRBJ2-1	TGTGCTAGTGGCCCCGGACAGGGATACAATGAGCAGTTCTTC	CASGPGQGYNEQFF
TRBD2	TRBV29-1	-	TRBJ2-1	TGCAGCAGTCTAGCGGGCAGCTCCTACAATGAGCAGTTCTTC	CSSLAGSSYNEQFF
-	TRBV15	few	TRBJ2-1	TGTGCCACCAGCAGAGACAGTTACAATGAGCAGTTCTTC	CATSRDSYNEQFF
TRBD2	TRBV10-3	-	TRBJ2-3	TGTGCCATCTCCGCGACTAGCATCCCAGATACGCAGTATTTT	CAISATSIPDTQYF
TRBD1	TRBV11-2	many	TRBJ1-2	TGTGCCAGCAGCCCGGACAGGGGGATTAACTATGGCTACACCTTC	CASSPDRGINYGYTF
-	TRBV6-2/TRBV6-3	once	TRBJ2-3	TGTGCCAGCATGAGGGAACAGGTGACAGATACGCAGTATTTT	CASMREQVTDTQYF
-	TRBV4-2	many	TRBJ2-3	TGTGCCAGCAGCCTTATCCGTACAGATACGCAGTATTTT	CASSLIRTDTQYF
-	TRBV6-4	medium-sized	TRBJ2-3	TGTGCCAGCAGTGACTCGAGAGGGGGTGGCACAGATACGCAGTATTTT	CASSDSRGGGTDTQYF
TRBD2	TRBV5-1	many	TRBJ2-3	TGCGCCAGCAGCTTCCCTAGCGGAAGCACAGATACGCAGTATTTT	CASSFPSGSTDTQYF
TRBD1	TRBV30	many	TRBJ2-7	TGTGCCTGGAAGCTCAGGGACAGGGTCTCCTACGAGCAGTACTTC	CAWKLRDRVSYEQYF
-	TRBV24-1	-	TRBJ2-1	TGTGCCACCAGTGATTCACTAGTGAATGAGCAGTTCTTC	CATSDSLVNEQFF
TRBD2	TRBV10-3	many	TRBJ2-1	TGTGCCACCCAAGCGGGAGGGCCTTTGGATGAGCAGTTCTTC	CATQAGGPLDEQFF